This entry features one T cell receptor beta chain sequence. Its cognate antigen is unknown. Quantitative 5'-RACE with molecular barcodes was used to make the TCR beta libraries. TCRdb called the 5' RACE reads again in MiXCR, with one record for every CDR3 protein. The sample consists of some 130,000 distinct CDR3 sequences, approximately 14% of them appearing once. This sample was taken from a study of CD8 T cells in ankylosing spondylitis. Findings and caveats of the study: Ankylosing spondylitis blood seemed to carry a telltale TCR beta motif made of eight or nine highly homologous variants. Reportedly, matched ankylosing spondylitis synovial fluid was significantly enriched for disease-linked clones.

Trimming removed 2 bases at V and 7 bases at J, with 14 bases between. The germline CDR1 and CDR2 sequences are MDHEN and SYDVKM. The CDR3 sequence is 14 residues long. This clonotype originated in a female donor with ankylosing spondylitis or in good health (not recorded which). The V call is TRBV28, the J call TRBJ2-5; D might be TRBD1 (6 bases). The source material was blood, either unsorted or a sorted T cell fraction (not recorded which). Here the CDR3 reads CASSLRQAKATQYF. DNA of the CDR3: TGTGCCAGCAGTTTAAGACAGGCGAAGGCGACCCAGTACTTC.